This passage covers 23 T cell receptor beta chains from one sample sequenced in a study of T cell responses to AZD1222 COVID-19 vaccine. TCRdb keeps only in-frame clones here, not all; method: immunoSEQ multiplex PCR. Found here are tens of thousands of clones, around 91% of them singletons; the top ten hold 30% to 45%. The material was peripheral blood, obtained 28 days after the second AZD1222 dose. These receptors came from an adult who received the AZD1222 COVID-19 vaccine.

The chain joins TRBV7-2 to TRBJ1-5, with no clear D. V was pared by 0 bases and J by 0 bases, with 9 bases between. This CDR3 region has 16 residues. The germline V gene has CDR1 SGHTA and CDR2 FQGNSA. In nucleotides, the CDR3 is TGTGCCAGCAGCTTAGCGGGGAGAAATAGCAATCAGCCCCAGCATTTT. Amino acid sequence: CASSLAGRNSNQPQHF.

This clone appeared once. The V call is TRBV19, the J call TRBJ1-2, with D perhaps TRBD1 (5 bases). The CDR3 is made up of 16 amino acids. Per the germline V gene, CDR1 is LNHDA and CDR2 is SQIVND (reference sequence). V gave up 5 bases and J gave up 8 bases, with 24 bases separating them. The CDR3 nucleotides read TGTGCCAGTAGTCAATTTGGGGTTTCCAGGGAAAGCGGCTACACCTTC. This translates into CASSQFGVSRESGYTF.

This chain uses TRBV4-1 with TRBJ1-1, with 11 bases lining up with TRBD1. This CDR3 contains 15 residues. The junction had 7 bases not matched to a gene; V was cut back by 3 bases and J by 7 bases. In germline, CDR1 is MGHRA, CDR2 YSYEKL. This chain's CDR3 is CASSHTGQGVFEAFF. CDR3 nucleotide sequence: TGCGCCAGCAGCCATACGGGACAGGGGGTTTTTGAAGCTTTCTTT.

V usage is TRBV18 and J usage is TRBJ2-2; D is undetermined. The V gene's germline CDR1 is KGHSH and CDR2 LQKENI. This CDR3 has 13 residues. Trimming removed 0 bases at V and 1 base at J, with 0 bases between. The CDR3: CASSPPNTGELFF. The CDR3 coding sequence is TGTGCCAGCTCACCACCGAACACCGGGGAGCTGTTTTTT. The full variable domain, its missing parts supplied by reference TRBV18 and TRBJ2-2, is NAGVMQNPRHLVRRRGQEARLRCSPMKGHSHVYWYRQLPEEGLKFMVYLQKENIIDESGMPKERFSAEFPKEGPSILRIQQVVRGDSAAYFCASSPPNTGELFFGEGSRLTVL.

CDR3 loop: CASSFGEGGYTF. CDR3 DNA sequence: TGTGCCAGCAGTTTCGGGGAAGGGGGCTACACCTTC. The genes are TRBV6-5 and TRBJ1-2; D is unresolved. CDR1 is MNHEY and CDR2 is SVGAGI in the germline V gene. Trimming stripped 4 bases from V and 8 bases from J, with 11 bases between. This CDR3 is built from 12 residues.

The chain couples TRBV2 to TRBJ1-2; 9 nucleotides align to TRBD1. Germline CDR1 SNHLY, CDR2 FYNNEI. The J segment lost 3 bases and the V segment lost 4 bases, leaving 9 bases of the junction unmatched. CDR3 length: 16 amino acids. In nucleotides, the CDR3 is TGTGCCAGCAGTGTCAGGGACAGGGCCACTTACTATGGCTACACCTTC. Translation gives CASSVRDRATYYGYTF.

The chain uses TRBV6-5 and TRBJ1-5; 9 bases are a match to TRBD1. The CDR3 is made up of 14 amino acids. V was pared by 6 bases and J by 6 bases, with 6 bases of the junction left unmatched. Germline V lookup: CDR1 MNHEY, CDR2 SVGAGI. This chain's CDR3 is CASSLRDRAQPQHF. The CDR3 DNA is TGTGCCAGCAGCCTTAGGGACAGGGCTCAGCCCCAGCATTTT.

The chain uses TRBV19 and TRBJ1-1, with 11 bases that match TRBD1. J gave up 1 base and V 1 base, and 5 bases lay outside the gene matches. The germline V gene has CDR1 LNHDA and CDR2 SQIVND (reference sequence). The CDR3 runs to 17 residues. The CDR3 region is CASSIARTGGSNTEAFF. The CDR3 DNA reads TGTGCCAGTAGTATAGCCCGGACAGGGGGCTCGAACACTGAAGCTTTCTTT.

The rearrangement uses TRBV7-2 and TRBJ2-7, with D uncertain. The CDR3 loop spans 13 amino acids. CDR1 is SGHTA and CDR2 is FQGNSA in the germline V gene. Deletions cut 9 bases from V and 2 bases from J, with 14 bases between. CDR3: CASRLGQTYEQYF. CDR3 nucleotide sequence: TGTGCCAGTCGACTCGGGCAAACCTACGAGCAGTACTTC.

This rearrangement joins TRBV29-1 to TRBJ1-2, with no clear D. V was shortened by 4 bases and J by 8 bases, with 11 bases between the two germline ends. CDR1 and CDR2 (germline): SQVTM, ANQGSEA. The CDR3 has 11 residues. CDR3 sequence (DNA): TGCAGCGTTGCCTCACTTCAAGGCTACACCTTC. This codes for CSVASLQGYTF.

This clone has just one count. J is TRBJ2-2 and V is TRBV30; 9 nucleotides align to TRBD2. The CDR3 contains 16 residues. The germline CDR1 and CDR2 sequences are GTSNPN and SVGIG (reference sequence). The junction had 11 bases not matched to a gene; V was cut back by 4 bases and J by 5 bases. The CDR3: CAWMSRRGGRTGELFF. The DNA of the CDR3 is TGTGCCTGGATGAGTAGGCGGGGGGGCCGTACCGGGGAGCTGTTTTTT.

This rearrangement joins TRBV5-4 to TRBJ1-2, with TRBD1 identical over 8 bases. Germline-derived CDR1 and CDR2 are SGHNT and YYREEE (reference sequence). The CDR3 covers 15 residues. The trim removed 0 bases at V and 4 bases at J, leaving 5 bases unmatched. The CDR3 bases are TGTGCCAGCAGCTTGGGGGGACAGGTAGCCTATGGCTACACCTTC. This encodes CASSLGGQVAYGYTF.

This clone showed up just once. CDR3 coding DNA: TGTGCCAGCACCCTGAGAGACACTGAAGCTTTCTTT. It codes for CASTLRDTEAFF. The rearrangement uses TRBV12-3 or TRBV12-4 and TRBJ1-1; D unresolved. This CDR3 contains 12 residues. V was trimmed by 7 bases and J by 3 bases, leaving 9 bases between them.

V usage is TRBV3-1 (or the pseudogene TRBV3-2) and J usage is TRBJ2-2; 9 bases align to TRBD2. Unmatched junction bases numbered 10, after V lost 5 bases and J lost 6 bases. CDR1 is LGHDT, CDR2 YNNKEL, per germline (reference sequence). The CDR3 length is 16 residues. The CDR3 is CASSRERGAKAGELFF. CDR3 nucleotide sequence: TGTGCCAGCAGCAGGGAGCGGGGGGCGAAGGCCGGGGAGCTGTTTTTT.

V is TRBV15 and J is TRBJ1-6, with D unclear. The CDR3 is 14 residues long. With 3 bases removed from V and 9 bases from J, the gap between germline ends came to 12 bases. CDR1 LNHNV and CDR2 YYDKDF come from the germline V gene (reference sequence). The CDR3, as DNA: TGTGCCACCAGCAGCGTCCGGGATGCTTCACCCCTCCACTTT. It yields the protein CATSSVRDASPLHF.

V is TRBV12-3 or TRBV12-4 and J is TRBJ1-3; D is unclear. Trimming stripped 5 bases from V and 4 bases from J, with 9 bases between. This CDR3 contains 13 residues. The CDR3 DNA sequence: TGTGCCAGCAGTACGGACGGGGGAAACACCATATATTTT. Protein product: CASSTDGGNTIYF.

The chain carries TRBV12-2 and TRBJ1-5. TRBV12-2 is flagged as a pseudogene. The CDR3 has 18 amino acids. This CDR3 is CASHPSGGKSKLKQPQHF. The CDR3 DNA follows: TGTGCAAGTCACCCCAGTGGGGGGAAGTCAAAGCTCAAACAGCCCCAGCATTTT.

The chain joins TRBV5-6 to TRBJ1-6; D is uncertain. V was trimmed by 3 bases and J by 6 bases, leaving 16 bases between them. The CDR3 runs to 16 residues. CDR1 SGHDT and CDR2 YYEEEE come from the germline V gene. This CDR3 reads CASSSPGRNSNSPLHF. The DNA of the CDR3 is TGTGCCAGCAGCTCCCCCGGACGGAACTCTAATTCACCCCTCCACTTT.

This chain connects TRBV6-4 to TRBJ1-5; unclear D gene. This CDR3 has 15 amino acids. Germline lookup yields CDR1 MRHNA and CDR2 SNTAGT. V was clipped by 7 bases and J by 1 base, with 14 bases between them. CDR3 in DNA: TGTGCCAGCATCGACTCCGTCCCAAGCAATCAGCCCCAGCATTTT. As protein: CASIDSVPSNQPQHF.

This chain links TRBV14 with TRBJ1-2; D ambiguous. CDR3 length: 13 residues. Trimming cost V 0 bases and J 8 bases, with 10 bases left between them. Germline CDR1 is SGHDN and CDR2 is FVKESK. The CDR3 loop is CASSQDLMGGYTF. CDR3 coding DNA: TGTGCCAGCAGCCAAGACCTAATGGGGGGCTACACCTTC.

This CDR3 reads CATSVRAENSPLHF. CDR3 coding DNA: TGTGCCACCTCGGTCAGAGCGGAGAATTCACCCCTCCACTTT. The chain links TRBV6-4 to TRBJ1-6; no clear D. CDR3 length equals 14 residues. Trimming took off 10 bases at V and 7 bases at J, with 17 bases between the two ends. Germline V gene data show CDR1 as MRHNA and CDR2 as SNTAGT.

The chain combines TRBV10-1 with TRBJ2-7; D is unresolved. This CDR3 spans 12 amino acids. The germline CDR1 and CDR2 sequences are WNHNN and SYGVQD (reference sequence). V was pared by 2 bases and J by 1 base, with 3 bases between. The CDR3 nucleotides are TGCGCCAGCAGTGAGGGATCCTACGAGCAGTACTTC. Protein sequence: CASSEGSYEQYF.

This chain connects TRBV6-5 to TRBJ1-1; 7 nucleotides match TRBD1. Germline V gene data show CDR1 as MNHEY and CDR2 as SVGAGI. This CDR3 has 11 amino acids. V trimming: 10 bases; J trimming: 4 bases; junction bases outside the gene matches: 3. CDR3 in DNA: TGTGCCACCTACAGGGGCACTGAAGCTTTCTTT. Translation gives CATYRGTEAFF.